This T cell receptor beta chain appears in the sequencing data of a study of blood T cell repertoires in COVID-19 (dated by TCRdb to about 2020). A note on the overall study: Samples from collaborators originated in the United States, Italy and Spain and spanned both the acute and convalescent phases of COVID-19. The material from the prospective study consisted of cDNA or gDNA derived from T cells, B-cell-depleted T cells, or PBMCs. Subjects who had been exposed to COVID-19, were actively infected with it, or had recovered from it provided the deeply sampled blood TCRbeta repertoires that made up the dataset. The repertoires were released in a freely available public database meant as a resource for research on the immune response to SARS-CoV-2. The samples were drawn from two sources: the first 160 participants of the ongoing ImmuneRACE study, and 1,200 or so subjects contributed by 6 global collaborators. Sample metadata almost always included a de-identified subject ID, COVID-19 status, age in years and sex. Where available, HLA class I and class II types were taken from metadata supplied by the sample provider and were not determined by assay-based typing. Results the study describes overall, beyond this receptor: Clinical and demographic metadata were provided uncurated, with the amount varying by source and participant.

The collaborating institutions used their own protocols to collect whole blood in K2EDTA tubes. For TCRbeta analysis, collaborator samples were shipped as frozen whole blood, as isolated PBMCs, or as DNA extracted from either sample type. Measured from the cysteine to the phenylalanine, the CDR3 is 18 residues long. CDR3 DNA only is kept here, 54 bases in frame from base 1. Ends trimmed: V by 5 bases, J by 0 bases; bases unmatched to a gene: 14. The germline V gene sets CDR1 to SNHLY and CDR2 to FYNNEI. On this clone itself: It lacks a known antigen. No much larger clonotype is one base removed from it; base qualities were not supplied.

TCRbeta CDR3 regions were amplified from genomic DNA by means of the immunoSEQ Assay, a bias-controlled multiplex PCR. In the source study's methods: Within the assay, amplification of reference gene primers was used to estimate how many nucleated cells each sample contained. To quantify the absolute abundance of each unique TCRbeta CDR3 rearrangement, sequence reads were collapsed and filtered. Productive Simpson clonality was computed per sample as the square root of Simpson's diversity index over productive rearrangements. Entries here come from immuneACCESS through TCRdb and include only in-frame sequences with V and J called. Some clones fail to appear in such tables; in the studies checked, an unresolved V gene covers under half of the shortfall, and the cause of the remainder is unknown. Clone size and V and J calls were adopted from that table, with D and trimming inferred from the DNA. Across this sample there are around 69,000 clones, with 84% seen only once. Of the sample, around 8% is held by the ten largest clones.

The TCR sequence derives from a man aged 45-65 years with active COVID-19. Sequencing input: peripheral blood. Here the chain combines TRBV2 and TRBJ2-3; a stretch of 7 junction bases matches TRBD2. The CDR3 sequence is CASSNRLAGDESTDTQYF. The sequence in DNA is TGTGCCAGCAGTAACCGACTAGCTGGGGACGAGAGCACAGATACGCAGTATTTT.